This T cell receptor beta chain was documented in a study of vaccination effects on CD4 cells after COVID-19. CDR1 is MGHDK and CDR2 is SYGVNS in the germline V gene. Trimming took 4 bases from V and 4 from J; bases not matched to a gene: 6. CDR3 length: 14 residues. Clones were sequenced by immunoSEQ multiplex PCR, and TCRdb holds only the in-frame ones, with some missing. The repertoire holds around 63,000 clones, over 70% seen once, with around 3.8% in the top ten. To note about this clone: Its target is not known.

The ViraFEST assay expanded antigen-specific CD4+ T cells with viral peptide pools before sequencing. Subsequent to a culture period of about ten days, CD4+ T cells were isolated. According to the study, vaccine recipients showed no prior SARS-CoV-2 infection and negative nucleocapsid antibodies. Peptides at around 9.9 ug/ml and IL-2 at around 9.3 IU/ml were added to around 2 million PBMC per well. Here the sequenced sample was CD4+ T cells from PBMCs cultured with HCoV-OC43 spike peptides, taken before COVID-19 vaccination. Subset described: HCoV-OC43 spike overlapping peptide pool stimulation. The clonotype was recovered from a human donor who received a COVID-19 vaccine. The gene calls are TRBV25-1 and TRBJ2-5, with 7 positions matching TRBD1. The CDR3 DNA reads TGTGCCAGCAGTGTCCGGGACAGCAGAGAGACCCAGTACTTC. Its translation: CASSVRDSRETQYF.